The source of this T cell receptor beta chain is a study of T-cell reconstitution after alpha-beta-depleted transplantation in children. The authors prepared the TCRbeta library with unique molecular identifiers. TCRdb reprocessed the PCR reads with MiXCR, giving one entry per CDR3 protein. The sample has about 610,000 distinct CDR3 sequences, roughly a tenth seen once; the top ten hold less than 5%. The CDR3 length is 15 residues. V lost 0 bases, J lost 0 bases, and 12 bases lay in between. Germline lookup yields CDR1 DFQATT and CDR2 SNEGSKA (reference sequence). This chain connects TRBV20-1 to TRBJ2-7, with a possible D match to TRBD1 (6 bases). This sequence was found in a human donor who donated a stem cell graft to a child with acute myeloid leukemia. The sample here was PBMCs from the stem cell graft donor, taken from the stem cell graft. CDR3 region: CSARDRWTASYEQYF. CDR3 DNA sequence: TGCAGTGCTAGAGATCGGTGGACAGCCTCCTACGAGCAGTACTTC.